This TCR beta chain was identified in a study of T cell repertoires in cytomegalovirus infection. Background on the study: Public TCR beta signature analysis indicated the presence of both CMV infection and matching HLA type.

The V end lost 0 bases, the J end lost 1 base, and 14 bases lay between the germline ends. Germline assignment: CDR1 MNHEY and CDR2 SVGEGT. The CDR3 is 17 residues long. This clonotype occurred a few times. Its antigen remains unidentified. TCRdb reprocessed the reads with MiXCR, giving one entry per CDR3 protein. Seen here are more than 95,000 distinct CDR3 sequences, over 30% observed once, and the top ten hold roughly 50%. The sequenced sample was CD8+ T cells from cultured PBMCs, obtained from culture after CMV antigen stimulation. This receptor was identified in a human donor in good health (CMV status not recorded). Some clones in this sample may be carry-over from other donors' samples. V usage is TRBV6-2 or TRBV6-3 and J usage is TRBJ2-3; perhaps D is TRBD1 or TRBD2 (6 bases each). The CDR3 here is CASSYSFGGTRTDTQYF. For the CDR3, the DNA is TGTGCCAGCAGTTACTCGTTCGGGGGCACCCGCACAGATACGCAGTATTTT.